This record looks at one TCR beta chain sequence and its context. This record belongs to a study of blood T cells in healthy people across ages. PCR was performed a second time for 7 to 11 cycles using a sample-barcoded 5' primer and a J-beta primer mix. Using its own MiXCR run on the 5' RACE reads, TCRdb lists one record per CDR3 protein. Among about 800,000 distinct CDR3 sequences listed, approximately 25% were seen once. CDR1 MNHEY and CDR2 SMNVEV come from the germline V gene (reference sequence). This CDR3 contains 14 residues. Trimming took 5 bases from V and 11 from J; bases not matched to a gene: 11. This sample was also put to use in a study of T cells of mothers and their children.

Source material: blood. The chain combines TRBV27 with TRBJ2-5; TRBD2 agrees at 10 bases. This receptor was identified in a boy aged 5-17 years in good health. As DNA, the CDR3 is TGTGCCAGCAGTACCCTAGCGGGGGCAGGAGAGCAGTACTTC. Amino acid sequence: CASSTLAGAGEQYF.